The entry below describes one TCR beta chain. Mismatch with germline at one junction end may stem from a read error. This CDR3 contains 11 residues. The sample comes from a study of blood T cell repertoires in COVID-19. Study summary: T cells, B-cell-depleted T cells, or PBMCs provided the cDNA or gDNA that served as material.

In the original analysis: Using reference gene primer amplification, nucleated cell counts were estimated. Method: immunoSEQ multiplex PCR; TCRdb's copy keeps in-frame clones and lacks some. V, J and clone size reflect that table, while D and trimming were determined from the DNA. This repertoire shows 150,000 or so clones, more than 80% found once; its top ten account for roughly an eighth. This sequence joins TRBV12-3 or TRBV12-4 and TRBJ1-1; 8 positions match TRBD1. The sample was peripheral blood. The receptor comes from a man between 18 and 29 years old with COVID-19, enrolled during active disease. CDR3 sequence (DNA): TGTGCCAGCAGTTCCTCGGACAGGGCCATTTTT. It is translated as CASSSSDRAIF.